Listed below are T cell receptor beta chains from one sample, sequenced in a study of blood T cell repertoires in COVID-19. Profiling relied on immunoSEQ multiplex PCR, and the TCRdb table lists in-frame clones only, not all of them. The sample holds 45,000 to 70,000 clones, approximately 82% seen once. Sequencing input: peripheral blood. Source of these receptors: a woman aged 80 or over with acute or convalescent COVID-19. Each CDR3 is given with its conserved first and last residue. Each record gives: clone size, D gene, J gene, V gene, CDR3 DNA, CDR3 protein. A D gene is named only where the DNA matches it firmly. A row's size may be missing; if present it is once, few, many or a size class.

size: -
D: TRBD2
J: TRBJ2-7
V: TRBV5-1
DNA: TGCGCCAGCAACCCCCGGACTAGCGGGAGAGACGAGCAGTACTTC
CDR3: CASNPRTSGRDEQYF

size: -
D: -
J: TRBJ2-2
V: TRBV11-2
DNA: TGTGCCAGCAGTCCCGGGTTCCGGACCGGGGAGCTGTTTTTT
CDR3: CASSPGFRTGELFF

size: -
D: -
J: TRBJ1-6
V: TRBV5-1
DNA: TGCGCCAGCAGCCCCGACGAGGGTTATTCACCCCTCCACTTT
CDR3: CASSPDEGYSPLHF

size: -
D: TRBD2
J: TRBJ2-7
V: TRBV6-5
DNA: TGTGCCAGCAGTTACACTACGGGAGGGCCTTACGAGCAGTACTTC
CDR3: CASSYTTGGPYEQYF

size: -
D: -
J: TRBJ1-2
V: TRBV19
DNA: TGTGCCAGTAGTATTCAAGACTTTGGCAACTATGGCTACACCTTC
CDR3: CASSIQDFGNYGYTF

size: -
D: TRBD1
J: TRBJ1-5
V: TRBV2
DNA: TGTGCCAGCAGTTCAGGGACAGGGGGAGGTCAGCCCCAGCATTTT
CDR3: CASSSGTGGGQPQHF

size: once
D: TRBD2
J: TRBJ2-3
V: TRBV15
DNA: TGTGCCACCAGCAGAGGAGCGGGGTTGAGGGATACGCAGTATTTT
CDR3: CATSRGAGLRDTQYF

size: -
D: TRBD2
J: TRBJ2-5
V: TRBV27
DNA: TGTGCCAGCAGTTTAGGGAGGGAAACGCAGACCCAGTACTTC
CDR3: CASSLGRETQTQYF

size: -
D: TRBD2
J: TRBJ2-2
V: TRBV19
DNA: TGTGCCAGTAGTACCGGGACTATGAACACCGGGGAGCTGTTTTTT
CDR3: CASSTGTMNTGELFF

size: -
D: TRBD1
J: TRBJ1-1
V: TRBV9
DNA: TGTGCCAGCAGCGCACAGGGGGCTTTAGGGGACACTGAAGCTTTCTTT
CDR3: CASSAQGALGDTEAFF

size: -
D: -
J: TRBJ1-2
V: TRBV5-6
DNA: TGTGCCAGCAAGGCGACAGGACTCTATGGCTACACCTTC
CDR3: CASKATGLYGYTF

size: -
D: TRBD2
J: TRBJ2-1
V: TRBV12-3/TRBV12-4
DNA: TGTGCCAGCAGGACGACTAGCCACAGTGAGCAGTTCTTC
CDR3: CASRTTSHSEQFF

size: -
D: -
J: TRBJ2-3
V: TRBV4-1
DNA: TGCGCCAGCAGCCGACAGGAGAGCACAGATACGCAGTATTTT
CDR3: CASSRQESTDTQYF

size: once
D: TRBD1
J: TRBJ1-2
V: TRBV11-1
DNA: TGTGCCAGCAGCGGACAGGGAAAGTATGGCTACACCTTC
CDR3: CASSGQGKYGYTF

size: few
D: TRBD1
J: TRBJ1-5
V: TRBV6-1
DNA: TGTGCCAGCAGTGGCCACAGGGGAGAGGGAAGTCAGCCCCAGCATTTT
CDR3: CASSGHRGEGSQPQHF

size: -
D: TRBD1
J: TRBJ1-3
V: TRBV7-2
DNA: TGTGCCAGCAGCTTTCCGGGACAGGGAGGGGGAAACACCATATATTTT
CDR3: CASSFPGQGGGNTIYF

size: -
D: -
J: TRBJ1-2
V: TRBV2
DNA: TGTGCCAGCAGCACAGGGAACTATGGCTACACCTTC
CDR3: CASSTGNYGYTF

size: -
D: -
J: TRBJ1-2
V: TRBV30
DNA: TGTGCCTGGGGTCGGGGGAATGGCTACACCTTC
CDR3: CAWGRGNGYTF

size: -
D: TRBD2
J: TRBJ2-1
V: TRBV4-2
DNA: TGTGCCAGCAGCCAAGTGGGAACGGCGGGGGGGAACAATGAGCAGTTCTTC
CDR3: CASSQVGTAGGNNEQFF

size: -
D: TRBD1
J: TRBJ1-2
V: TRBV19
DNA: TGTGCCAGTAGTATAGACACGGATCAGGGGGCGGATGGCTACACCTTC
CDR3: CASSIDTDQGADGYTF

size: -
D: TRBD1
J: TRBJ1-5
V: TRBV18
DNA: TGTGCCAGCTCACGGAAAACAGGGGATCAGCCCCAGCATTTT
CDR3: CASSRKTGDQPQHF

size: -
D: -
J: TRBJ1-5
V: TRBV5-5
DNA: TGTGCCAGCAGCTTGGCGGCAGGGCTTCAGCCCCAGCATTTT
CDR3: CASSLAAGLQPQHF

size: -
D: -
J: TRBJ1-5
V: TRBV7-6
DNA: TGTGCCAGCAGCTTAGGCGGCGGGGGAGTCAATCAGCCCCAGCATTTT
CDR3: CASSLGGGGVNQPQHF

size: -
D: TRBD2
J: TRBJ2-3
V: TRBV10-3
DNA: TGTGCCATCAGTGAGTCGTGGACTAGCTATACAATAAATACGCAGTATTTT
CDR3: CAISESWTSYTINTQYF

size: -
D: -
J: TRBJ1-2
V: TRBV2
DNA: TGTGCCAGCAAAAAAGGACATAACTATGGCTACACCTTC
CDR3: CASKKGHNYGYTF

size: -
D: -
J: TRBJ1-3
V: TRBV9
DNA: TGTGCCAGCAGAGGACAATCCTCTGGAAACACCATATATTTT
CDR3: CASRGQSSGNTIYF

size: -
D: TRBD2
J: TRBJ2-3
V: TRBV24-1
DNA: TGTGCCACCAGTGACCCTGGACTAGCGGGGAGCACAGATACGCAGTATTTT
CDR3: CATSDPGLAGSTDTQYF

size: once
D: TRBD1
J: TRBJ1-1
V: TRBV28
DNA: TGTGCCAGCAGTTTCCCAGGACAGGGCGGCACTGAAGCTTTCTTT
CDR3: CASSFPGQGGTEAFF

size: -
D: TRBD1
J: TRBJ1-4
V: TRBV27
DNA: TGTGCCAGCAGTTTATCGCCGAGACAGGGGTCGTTTGAAAAACTGTTTTTT
CDR3: CASSLSPRQGSFEKLFF

size: -
D: -
J: TRBJ2-1
V: TRBV5-1
DNA: TGCGCCAGCAGCTTGGCCCTGGGGGGCAATGAGCAGTTCTTC
CDR3: CASSLALGGNEQFF

size: -
D: TRBD1
J: TRBJ1-1
V: TRBV28
DNA: TGTGCCAGCAGGGACAGGGGTTCGACTGAAGCTTTCTTT
CDR3: CASRDRGSTEAFF

size: -
D: TRBD1
J: TRBJ2-7
V: TRBV5-1
DNA: TGCGCCAGCAGGGTGGTGACAGGGTTTTCCTACGAGCAGTACTTC
CDR3: CASRVVTGFSYEQYF

size: -
D: TRBD1
J: TRBJ1-1
V: TRBV27
DNA: TGTGCCAGCAGTTCCCTCGGGACAGCCACTGAAGCTTTCTTT
CDR3: CASSSLGTATEAFF

size: -
D: TRBD1
J: TRBJ1-6
V: TRBV19
DNA: TGTGCCAGTAGTGGCGTACAGGGGGCGAACAATTCACCCCTCCACTTT
CDR3: CASSGVQGANNSPLHF

size: -
D: -
J: TRBJ2-1
V: TRBV28
DNA: TGTGCCAGCAGTTTAGGGCCCAGCTCCTACAATGAGCAGTTCTTC
CDR3: CASSLGPSSYNEQFF

size: -
D: TRBD2
J: TRBJ2-5
V: TRBV11-2
DNA: TGTGCCAGCAGCAGCGGGACCGCCGGGAGGGAGACCCAGTACTTC
CDR3: CASSSGTAGRETQYF

size: -
D: TRBD1
J: TRBJ1-1
V: TRBV7-9
DNA: TGTGCCAGCAGCTTTGGGGACAGGGGTGGGACTGAAGCTTTCTTT
CDR3: CASSFGDRGGTEAFF

size: -
D: -
J: TRBJ2-3
V: TRBV19
DNA: TGTGCCAGTAGTATTAGGGGAGGGGGAGATACGCAGTATTTT
CDR3: CASSIRGGGDTQYF

size: once
D: TRBD2
J: TRBJ2-1
V: TRBV9
DNA: TGTGCCAGCAGCGTAGGTAGCGGGGGATACAATGAGCAGTTCTTC
CDR3: CASSVGSGGYNEQFF

size: -
D: TRBD2
J: TRBJ2-1
V: TRBV11-1
DNA: TGTGCCAGCAGCTTAGAAGCGGGATCGAGTAATGAGCAGTTCTTC
CDR3: CASSLEAGSSNEQFF

size: -
D: TRBD2
J: TRBJ2-7
V: TRBV5-1
DNA: TGCGCCAGCAGCGGGACTAGCGGGGGGGCCTCGTTCGAGCAGTACTTC
CDR3: CASSGTSGGASFEQYF

size: many
D: TRBD1
J: TRBJ2-7
V: TRBV7-9
DNA: TGTGCCAGCAGCTTAGGTGGGACAGGGGAAAGCTACGAGCAGTACTTC
CDR3: CASSLGGTGESYEQYF

size: -
D: -
J: TRBJ2-2
V: TRBV5-1
DNA: TGCGCCAGCAGCCCAACCTTTCAGTTTACCGGGGAGCTGTTTTTT
CDR3: CASSPTFQFTGELFF

size: -
D: TRBD1
J: TRBJ1-2
V: TRBV3-1/TRBV3-2
DNA: TGTGCCAGCAGCCAAGGACAGGGCCGTGGCTACACCTTC
CDR3: CASSQGQGRGYTF

size: -
D: -
J: TRBJ2-2
V: TRBV7-8
DNA: TGTGCCAGCAGCTTACAGGGGCTATTTACCGGGGAGCTGTTTTTT
CDR3: CASSLQGLFTGELFF

size: -
D: -
J: TRBJ2-5
V: TRBV5-1
DNA: TGCGCCAGCAGCTTACGGGGAGAAGAGACCCAGTACTTC
CDR3: CASSLRGEETQYF

size: -
D: TRBD1
J: TRBJ1-2
V: TRBV5-1
DNA: TGCGCCAGCAGCGTATCCGGGACAGGGGTGGTCCGAGGCTACACCTTC
CDR3: CASSVSGTGVVRGYTF

size: -
D: TRBD1
J: TRBJ2-1
V: TRBV9
DNA: TGTGCCAGCAGCATACAGGGTCACCAGGGGGATGAGCAGTTCTTC
CDR3: CASSIQGHQGDEQFF

size: -
D: -
J: TRBJ1-6
V: TRBV15
DNA: TGTGCCACCAGCAGAGAAGGTGGGGAGGCCTATAATTCACCCCTCCACTTT
CDR3: CATSREGGEAYNSPLHF

size: -
D: -
J: TRBJ1-2
V: TRBV6-5
DNA: TGTGCCAGCAGACCCCTCGGAGACTGGGATGGCTACACCTTC
CDR3: CASRPLGDWDGYTF

size: -
D: -
J: TRBJ2-1
V: TRBV3-1/TRBV3-2
DNA: TGTGCCAGCAGCCAGGCGGGACCCAGCAATGAGCAGTTCTTC
CDR3: CASSQAGPSNEQFF

size: -
D: TRBD1
J: TRBJ1-6
V: TRBV2
DNA: TGTGCCAGCAGGGGACAGCTTAATTCACCCCTCCACTTT
CDR3: CASRGQLNSPLHF

size: few
D: TRBD2
J: TRBJ2-7
V: TRBV27
DNA: TGTGCCAGCAGTTTAATTGGGACTAGCGGTTCCTACGAGCAGTACTTC
CDR3: CASSLIGTSGSYEQYF

size: -
D: -
J: TRBJ2-5
V: TRBV14
DNA: TGTGCCAGCAGCCAGCGACAGATCCAAGAGACCCAGTACTTC
CDR3: CASSQRQIQETQYF

size: -
D: -
J: TRBJ2-1
V: TRBV18
DNA: TGTGCCAGCTCACTCCGGGACAAATATTACAATGAGCAGTTCTTC
CDR3: CASSLRDKYYNEQFF

size: few
D: TRBD2
J: TRBJ2-1
V: TRBV19
DNA: TGTGCCAGTAGTATAGGTTGGCTAGCGGACAATGAGCAGTTCTTC
CDR3: CASSIGWLADNEQFF

size: -
D: -
J: TRBJ1-1
V: TRBV28
DNA: TGTGCCAGCAGGCGTGACAGGTCGGTCACTGAAGCTTTCTTT
CDR3: CASRRDRSVTEAFF

size: -
D: TRBD2
J: TRBJ2-7
V: TRBV27
DNA: TGTGCCAGCACCCCCCGTCCGGGACTAGCGGGAGGAGCCTCCTACGAGCAGTACTTC
CDR3: CASTPRPGLAGGASYEQYF

size: -
D: -
J: TRBJ1-1
V: TRBV29-1
DNA: TGCAGCGTATGGGACAAGAACACTGAAGCTTTCTTT
CDR3: CSVWDKNTEAFF